Listed below are T cell receptor beta chains from one sample, sequenced in a study of radiation and T cells in renal cell carcinoma. Clones were sequenced by immunoSEQ multiplex PCR, and TCRdb holds only the in-frame ones, with some missing. The sample consists of around 94,000 clones, around 88% of them appearing once. The sample in question was blood, obtained from a patient whose treatment included radiotherapy and nephrectomy. All receptors derive from a man aged 45-60 years with renal cell carcinoma. Each CDR3 is given with its conserved first and last residue. The order of the fields is clone size, J gene, D gene, V gene, CDR3 DNA, CDR3 protein. A D gene is named only where the DNA matches it firmly. Not every row has a clone size; where given, it reads once, few, many or a size class.

>once|TRBJ2-1|NA|TRBV11-2
TGTGCCAGCAGCCCCATCCGAAGGGTCGGTGAGCAGTTCTTC
CASSPIRRVGEQFF
>NA|TRBJ2-7|TRBD1|TRBV5-8
TGTGCCAGCAGTTACCCGGGACAGGGAAGGGTGCAGTACTTC
CASSYPGQGRVQYF
>NA|TRBJ2-7|TRBD1|TRBV7-2
TGTGCCAGCAGCGACAGGGTTTACTACGAGCAGTACTTC
CASSDRVYYEQYF
>few|TRBJ1-1|NA|TRBV7-3
TGTGCCAGCAGCTTAACGATGAACACTGAAGCTTTCTTT
CASSLTMNTEAFF
>NA|TRBJ2-1|TRBD2|TRBV18
TGTGCCAGCTCACCACTGATGGGGGAGGGATACAATGAGCAGTTCTTC
CASSPLMGEGYNEQFF
>NA|TRBJ2-3|TRBD1|TRBV7-2
TGTGCCAGCGAAGACAGGGTTGGCACAGATACGCAGTATTTT
CASEDRVGTDTQYF
>NA|TRBJ1-1|NA|TRBV4-2
TGTGCCAGCAGCCAATCCATGTGGGGGGCGGGCACTGAAGCTTTCTTT
CASSQSMWGAGTEAFF
>NA|TRBJ1-5|NA|TRBV27
TGTGCCAGGGTAGCGAGGTTTGTTAGTCAGCCCCAGCATTTT
CARVARFVSQPQHF
>NA|TRBJ2-7|TRBD2|TRBV11-2
TGTGCCAGCAGCCGACTAGCGGGATTCTACGAGCAGTACTTC
CASSRLAGFYEQYF
>once|TRBJ2-1|NA|TRBV18
TGTGCCAGCTCACCTGGAGGGGGCTCCTACAATGAGCAGTTCTTC
CASSPGGGSYNEQFF
>few|TRBJ2-1|TRBD2|TRBV4-2
TGTGCCAGCAGCCAATTAGGGCTAGCGGGGGGGCACGGGCAGTTCTTC
CASSQLGLAGGHGQFF
>NA|TRBJ1-5|NA|TRBV7-8
TGTGCCAGCAGCCCCAGAGGGGGTCAGGGTGTTTATCAGCCCCAGCATTTT
CASSPRGGQGVYQPQHF
>NA|TRBJ2-3|TRBD2|TRBV11-2
TGTGCCAGCAGCCGCGGGACTAGCGGGTTCACAGATACGCAGTATTTT
CASSRGTSGFTDTQYF
>NA|TRBJ1-5|NA|TRBV18
TGTGCCAGCTCACCCGGGGATGATCAGCCCCAGCATTTT
CASSPGDDQPQHF
>NA|TRBJ2-4|TRBD2|TRBV27
TGTGCCAGCAGTGCCCGACTAGCGGGAGGGGGGATAGCCAAAAACATTCAGTACTTC
CASSARLAGGGIAKNIQYF
>NA|TRBJ2-1|TRBD1|TRBV27
TGTGCCAGCAGTTTAAGGGACAGGTTATACTACAATGAGCAGTTCTTC
CASSLRDRLYYNEQFF
>NA|TRBJ2-1|NA|TRBV27
TGTGCCAGCAGTTTCGAAGGGGGCAATGAGCAGTTCTTC
CASSFEGGNEQFF
>NA|TRBJ2-5|NA|TRBV29-1
TGCAGCGTGGCCGGGACGGGGTTGGCAGAGACCCAGTACTTC
CSVAGTGLAETQYF
>NA|TRBJ2-7|NA|TRBV28
TGTGCCAGCAGTCGGACAAGCCAGGGGAAGCAGTACTTC
CASSRTSQGKQYF
>NA|TRBJ2-2|TRBD1|TRBV7-2
TGTGCCAGCAGCTTTCATCGGACAGGGAATCTAAACACCGGGGAGCTGTTTTTT
CASSFHRTGNLNTGELFF
>NA|TRBJ2-1|TRBD2|TRBV25-1
TGTGCCAGCAGCGAACTCCTCGGGGGGGACAATGAGCAGTTCTTC
CASSELLGGDNEQFF
>few|TRBJ1-2|NA|TRBV5-1
TGCGCCAGCAGCTTGGTCGGGCCCGACTATGGCTACACCTTC
CASSLVGPDYGYTF
>NA|TRBJ2-2|NA|TRBV7-9
TGTGCCAGCAGCTCCGCTCGCACCGGGGAGCTGTTTTTT
CASSSARTGELFF
>few|TRBJ2-7|TRBD2|TRBV6-5
TGTGCCAGCCAAACGGGAGGGGGGTACTCCTACGAGCAGTACTTC
CASQTGGGYSYEQYF
>NA|TRBJ1-4|TRBD1|TRBV6-1
TGTGCCAGCAGCCAGGACAGGACTAATGAAAAACTGTTTTTT
CASSQDRTNEKLFF
>NA|TRBJ1-1|TRBD1|TRBV6-5
TGTGCCAGCAGTTGGCAGGGGGCGTCGAACACTGAAGCTTTCTTT
CASSWQGASNTEAFF
>NA|TRBJ2-3|TRBD2|TRBV7-3
TGTGCCAGCAGCACTAATCCGGGACTAGCGGGAGACGATACGCAGTATTTT
CASSTNPGLAGDDTQYF
>NA|TRBJ2-3|NA|TRBV4-1
TGCGCCAGCAGCTACTACACAGGGACAGATACGCAGTATTTT
CASSYYTGTDTQYF
>once|TRBJ2-7|NA|TRBV21-1
TGTGCCAGCAGCACGCCCAGGGGACCCTCCTACGAGCAGTACTTC
CASSTPRGPSYEQYF